These 25 T cell receptor beta chains share one sample of origin, sequenced in a study of CD8 T cells in Susac syndrome (dated by TCRdb to about 2019). Libraries were made using the immunoSEQ multiplex PCR assay. RNA was extracted using the RNeasy kit, and roughly 0.45 to 1 ug of the RNA was reverse transcribed with random hexamers. TCRdb reworked the public reads: Q25 trimming with fastp, MiXCR clone assembly, productive beta chains retained. Identical CDR3 protein sequences are pooled into one entry, listed with their most common genes and DNA. The sample table shows some 450,000 distinct CDR3 sequences, and more than 80% are seen once. The biggest ten clones account for under 0.15% of the sample. The sample taken for sequencing was CD8+ T cells from PBMCs. These receptors all come from a human donor with multiple sclerosis.

This rearrangement joins TRBV5-1 to TRBJ2-3; D tentatively fits TRBD1 or TRBD2 (5 bases each). V was trimmed by 0 bases and J by 7 bases, leaving 12 bases between them. The CDR3 runs 14 residues. Germline V CDR1 and CDR2: SGHRS, YFSETQ. The CDR3 DNA follows: TGCGCCAGCAGCTTGGCCGCTTGGGGGAATACGCAGTATTTT. Translating gives CASSLAAWGNTQYF.

V is TRBV6-1 and J is TRBJ2-2, with a tentative D call TRBD2 (5 bases). In germline, CDR1 is MNHNS, CDR2 SASEGT. The CDR3 covers 16 residues. V lost 3 bases and J lost 3, with 14 bases in between. The CDR3 bases are TGTGCCAGCAGTGATGAAAGGGCCGGGGACACCGGGGAGCTGTTTTTT. It translates to CASSDERAGDTGELFF.

This chain uses TRBV12-3 or TRBV12-4 with TRBJ1-1, with a possible D match to TRBD1 (6 bases). The CDR3 extends over 16 amino acids. V shed 7 bases and J shed 1 base, with 19 bases lying between them. CDR3 loop: CASTRDKGQTNTEAFF. DNA of the CDR3: TGTGCCAGCACCCGGGACAAGGGGCAAACGAACACTGAAGCTTTCTTT.

This chain connects TRBV24-1 to TRBJ2-1; no reliable D call. The CDR3 covers 13 residues. Trimming cost V 2 bases and J 15 bases, with 16 bases left between them. Germline loops: CDR1 KGHDR, CDR2 SFDVKD. In DNA, the CDR3 is TGTGCCACCAGTGATTCAGAGCTAGTAGGCCGGTTCTTC. It translates to CATSDSELVGRFF.

The V call is TRBV5-1, the J call TRBJ2-7; D is unresolved. V was cut by 0 bases and J by 7 bases, with 11 bases left in between. CDR3 length: 13 amino acids. Germline V lookup: CDR1 SGHRS, CDR2 YFSETQ. CDR3 bases: TGCGCCAGCAGCTTGGATCTAGGGCTTGAGCAGTACTTC. This encodes CASSLDLGLEQYF.

This chain uses TRBV6-6 with TRBJ2-5; no clear D gene. V was trimmed by 4 bases and J by 1 base, leaving 13 bases between them. Germline values: CDR1 MNHNY, CDR2 SVGAGI (reference sequence). CDR3 length: 15 residues. In DNA form, the CDR3 reads TGTGCCAGCAGTTCAGGTTCAGAGGCCCAAGAGACCCAGTACTTC. Encoded protein: CASSSGSEAQETQYF.

The rearrangement links TRBV18 to TRBJ2-2; D uncertain. The germline V and J ends were trimmed by 4 bases and 0 bases, with 12 bases remaining between them. The V gene's germline CDR1 is KGHSH and CDR2 LQKENI. This CDR3 comprises 16 residues. The CDR3, as DNA: TGTGCCAGCTCACTAGGGTATATGGCGAACACCGGGGAGCTGTTTTTT. This translates into CASSLGYMANTGELFF.

This clonotype was detected only once. Here the CDR3 reads CASSLGTRLRSSPLHF. As DNA, the CDR3 is TGTGCCAGCAGCTTGGGGACTCGGTTGCGGAGTTCACCCCTCCACTTT. This rearrangement joins TRBV5-6 to TRBJ1-6; no reliable D call. This CDR3 region has 16 residues. Per germline, CDR1 SGHDT and CDR2 YYEEEE. Trimming took 0 bases from V and 9 from J, leaving 16 bases between them.

This clonotype came up once. The rearrangement links TRBV6-5 to TRBJ2-7, with TRBD1 matching 8 bases. From germline, CDR1 is MNHEY and CDR2 SVGAGI. J was trimmed by 3 bases and V by 0 bases; bases with no gene match: 4. The length of the CDR3 is 15 residues. The CDR3 region is CASSYSIRGHYEQYF. DNA of the CDR3: TGTGCCAGCAGTTACTCGATCAGGGGGCACTACGAGCAGTACTTC.

This clonotype has only one observation. This sequence joins TRBV30 and TRBJ1-1; TRBD1 matches at 10 bases. V lost 0 bases, J lost 3 bases, and 7 bases stayed unmatched. CDR1 and CDR2 from the germline V gene are GTSNPN and SVGIG (reference sequence). CDR3 length: 16 residues. The CDR3 DNA follows: TGTGCCTGGAGTGTAATTCTGGACAGGGGGGACACTGAAGCTTTCTTT. Its protein is CAWSVILDRGDTEAFF.

The chain couples TRBV27 to TRBJ2-7, with 7 nucleotides matching TRBD1. The CDR3 has 13 amino acids. Trimming cost V 0 bases and J 7 bases; bases outside gene matches: 3. Germline lookup yields CDR1 MNHEY and CDR2 SMNVEV (reference sequence). DNA for the CDR3: TGTGCCAGCAGTTTATCGACAGGGCGTGAGCAGTACTTC. Its translation is CASSLSTGREQYF.

J is TRBJ1-2 and V is TRBV7-9; TRBD1 matches 12 bases. Germline values: CDR1 SEHNR, CDR2 FQNEAQ (reference sequence). V trimming: 5 bases; J trimming: 4 bases; junction bases outside the gene matches: 8. This CDR3 has 16 amino acids. This CDR3 reads CASSAPLGQGAYGYTF. In DNA, the CDR3 is TGTGCCAGCAGCGCACCATTGGGACAGGGGGCCTATGGCTACACCTTC.

This chain connects TRBV27 to TRBJ2-4; 7 bases line up with TRBD2. Trimming took 0 bases from V and 6 from J; bases not matched to a gene: 8. This CDR3 has 16 residues. Germline assignment: CDR1 MNHEY and CDR2 SMNVEV (reference sequence). This CDR3 is CASSLSAGAMGNIQYF. Here the CDR3 DNA reads TGTGCCAGCAGTTTATCGGCGGGAGCTATGGGAAACATTCAGTACTTC.

This clonotype was observed a handful of times. Germline is not matched at one junction end, which may reflect a read error. The chain carries TRBV7-2 and TRBJ2-5; D unclear. The J call may be faulty, since TRBJ2-3 better matches the DNA end. Germline V gives CDR1 SGHTA, CDR2 FQGNSA. The CDR3 has 11 residues. The CDR3 spells CASSFAETQYF. As DNA, the CDR3 is TGTGCCAGCAGCTTTGCAGAGACGCAGTATTTT.

The chain links TRBV3-1 to TRBJ2-1; D call uncertain. Trimming took off 5 bases at V and 9 bases at J, with 14 bases between the two ends. The CDR3 length is 13 residues. Germline CDR1 is LGHDT and CDR2 is YNNKEL (reference sequence). The CDR3 spells CASSNPSASEQFF. The CDR3, as DNA: TGTGCCAGCAGCAACCCATCGGCGTCTGAGCAGTTCTTC.

This sequence joins TRBV5-1 and TRBJ1-1, with 7 bases aligning to TRBD1. The CDR3 contains 15 residues. The trim removed 2 bases at V and 7 bases at J, leaving 11 bases unmatched. Germline V gene lookup returns CDR1 SGHRS and CDR2 YFSETQ. CDR3 sequence reads: CASSFAQGVSHEAFF. CDR3 nucleotide sequence: TGCGCCAGCAGCTTCGCCCAGGGGGTGAGTCATGAAGCTTTCTTT.

This clonotype was found once. This chain uses TRBV14 with TRBJ2-1; D might be TRBD1 (7 bases). The CDR3 spans 14 residues. Germline V lookup: CDR1 SGHDN, CDR2 FVKESK. Trimming cost V 3 bases and J 6 bases, with 12 bases left between them. The CDR3 sequence is CASSQYQGGNEQFF. The DNA for the CDR3 is TGTGCCAGCAGCCAGTACCAGGGGGGCAATGAGCAGTTCTTC.

The chain uses TRBV6-2 or TRBV6-3 and TRBJ2-7; 8 nucleotides align to TRBD2. V lost 6 bases and J lost 5; bases outside the gene matches: 12. This CDR3 contains 15 residues. CDR1 and CDR2 from the germline V gene are MNHEY and SVGEGT. CDR3 in amino acids: CASRPYWTSLDEQYF. DNA for the CDR3: TGTGCCAGCAGGCCATATTGGACTAGCTTGGACGAGCAGTACTTC.

This rearrangement joins TRBV5-6 to TRBJ1-1; a possible D gene is TRBD1 (6 bases). The germline V gene encodes CDR1 SGHDT and CDR2 YYEEEE. Trimming left V 5 bases short and J 4 bases short, with 15 bases between. This CDR3 has 14 amino acids. The CDR3 region is CASSPGARVTEAFF. DNA for the CDR3: TGTGCCAGCAGTCCGGGGGCGCGGGTCACTGAAGCTTTCTTT.

Here the CDR3 DNA reads TGTGCCAGCAGCCAAGATTACGAAGAAGCCTACGAGCAGTACTTC. Translated: CASSQDYEEAYEQYF. V is TRBV14 and J is TRBJ2-7; no clear D gene. The V end was cut by 0 bases, the J end by 2 bases, with 11 bases between. Germline V CDR1 and CDR2: SGHDN, FVKESK. CDR3 length: 15 amino acids.

V usage is TRBV12-3 or TRBV12-4 and J usage is TRBJ1-2; D possibly corresponds to TRBD1 (5 bases). Trimming took 8 bases from V and 6 from J, leaving 16 bases between them. There are 13 residues in the CDR3. The chain's CDR3 is CASRVGGGDGYTF. DNA of the CDR3: TGTGCCAGCCGTGTTGGGGGAGGAGATGGCTACACCTTC.

This CDR3 is CASTDRGRIDTQYF. The CDR3 DNA sequence: TGTGCCAGCACCGACAGGGGGCGAATAGATACGCAGTATTTT. The V gene is TRBV6-1, the J gene TRBJ2-3; 10 positions match TRBD1. Looked up from germline, CDR1 is MNHNS and CDR2 is SASEGT. CDR3 length equals 14 residues. The V gene end was trimmed by 7 bases and the J gene end by 5 bases; junction bases not matched to a gene: 6.

The chain has TRBV6-4 and TRBJ2-1; TRBD1 agrees at 9 bases. This CDR3 region has 15 residues. With 2 bases clipped from V and 3 bases from J, the junction kept 2 bases outside the gene matches. CDR1 is MRHNA, CDR2 SNTAGT, per germline. The CDR3 DNA is TGTGCCAGCAGTGACGAGACAGGGGGCTACAATGAGCAGTTCTTC. Encoded protein: CASSDETGGYNEQFF.

J is TRBJ1-5 and V is TRBV4-1; D possibly corresponds to TRBD1 (5 bases). The CDR3 consists of 14 residues. V was trimmed by 2 bases and J by 6 bases, leaving 11 bases between them. Per germline, CDR1 MGHRA and CDR2 YSYEKL. DNA for the CDR3: TGCGCCAGCAGCCAATTACAGGTGGGTCAGCCCCAGCATTTT. Translation: CASSQLQVGQPQHF.

The chain recombines TRBV7-9 with TRBJ2-7; possibly TRBD2 for D (6 bases). Germline V lookup: CDR1 SEHNR, CDR2 FQNEAQ (reference sequence). The CDR3 extends over 13 amino acids. Between the trimmed V and J ends, which lost 1 base and 7 bases, there was a span of 11 bases. CDR3 loop: CASSLDRAGEQYF. The CDR3 DNA reads as TGTGCCAGCAGCTTAGACCGGGCGGGGGAGCAGTACTTC.